A selection of T cell receptor beta chains follows, all from one sample in a study of cytomegalovirus exposure and HLA in healthy donors. Repertoires were generated with immunoSEQ multiplex PCR, while TCRdb's copy carries only in-frame clones and drops some. The sample yields 150,000 to 200,000 clones, approximately 82% seen once. The sample comprised PBMCs. The receptor source for this set is a man in his late teens or twenties in good health and CMV-seropositive. Each CDR3 is given with its conserved first and last residue. A D gene is named only where the DNA matches it firmly. Size values are once, few and many counts, or a class for expanded clones, and some rows have none.

CDR3nt,CDR3aa,abundance,d_gene,j_gene,v_gene
TGTGCCTCCAGCGAGGACAGCGGCTCTGGGGCCAACGTCCTGACTTTC,CASSEDSGSGANVLTF,-,-,TRBJ2-6,TRBV15
TGTGCCAGCAGTAAGGGGACAGGGAACACTGAAGCTTTCTTT,CASSKGTGNTEAFF,-,TRBD1,TRBJ1-1,TRBV6-1
TGTGCCAGCAGCAGAGACTACGAGCAGTACTTC,CASSRDYEQYF,-,-,TRBJ2-7,TRBV13
TGCGCCAGCAGCGAGGGCCCGGGGACTGAAGCTTTCTTT,CASSEGPGTEAFF,-,-,TRBJ1-1,TRBV5-1
TGTGCCAGTAGTCCTCGACAGGGTTTCTACGAGCAGTACTTC,CASSPRQGFYEQYF,few,TRBD1,TRBJ2-7,TRBV19
TGTGCCAGCAGCTCGGACGGGACACCATTACCCTACGAGCAGTACTTC,CASSSDGTPLPYEQYF,-,-,TRBJ2-7,TRBV5-8
TGTGCCAGCAGCCCCGGCGGATATGGCTACACCTTC,CASSPGGYGYTF,few,-,TRBJ1-2,TRBV7-2
TGTGCCAGCAGCCTCTATACAGGGGGGGGAAACGATGAGCAGTTCTTC,CASSLYTGGGNDEQFF,-,-,TRBJ2-1,TRBV4-2
TGTGCCAGCAGCTTAAGTACAGGACCAATCTACGAGCAGTACTTC,CASSLSTGPIYEQYF,-,-,TRBJ2-7,TRBV7-9
TGTGCCAGCAGTTCCTCCTCTGGAAACACCATATATTTT,CASSSSSGNTIYF,once,-,TRBJ1-3,TRBV28
TGTGCCAGCAGTTCGCATGGGGAGAGGACCACTGAAGCTTTCTTT,CASSSHGERTTEAFF,-,-,TRBJ1-1,TRBV28
TGTGCCAGCAGGTTACCGGGAGGGACAGATACGCAGTATTTT,CASRLPGGTDTQYF,-,TRBD2,TRBJ2-3,TRBV6-5
TGCGCCAGCAGCTATTCTAGCTATGGGCAGTTCTTC,CASSYSSYGQFF,-,-,TRBJ2-1,TRBV5-1
TGTGCCAGTAGTAACAGGGTAGATACGCAGTATTTT,CASSNRVDTQYF,-,-,TRBJ2-3,TRBV19
TGTGCCAGCAGTAGCGGGACCGGAGAGACCCAGTACTTC,CASSSGTGETQYF,once,TRBD2,TRBJ2-5,TRBV5-6
TGTGCCAGCGGACTAGCGGGAGCTTTCGCAGATACGCAGTATTTT,CASGLAGAFADTQYF,few,TRBD2,TRBJ2-3,TRBV2